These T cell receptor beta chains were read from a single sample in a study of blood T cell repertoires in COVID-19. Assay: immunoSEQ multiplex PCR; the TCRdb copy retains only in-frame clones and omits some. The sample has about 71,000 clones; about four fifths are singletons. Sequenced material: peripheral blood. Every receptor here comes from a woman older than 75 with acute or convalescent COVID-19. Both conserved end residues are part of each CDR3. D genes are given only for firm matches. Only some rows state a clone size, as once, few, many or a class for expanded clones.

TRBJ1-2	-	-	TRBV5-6	CASSLSGPFYGYTF	TGTGCCAGCAGCTTGAGTGGCCCTTTCTATGGCTACACCTTC
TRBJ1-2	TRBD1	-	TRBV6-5	CASSRTGVGYGYTF	TGTGCCAGCAGCCGGACAGGGGTGGGCTATGGCTACACCTTC
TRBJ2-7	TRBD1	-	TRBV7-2	CASSLTGDREQYF	TGTGCCAGCAGCTTAACAGGGGACCGCGAGCAGTACTTC
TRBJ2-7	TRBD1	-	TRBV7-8	CASSRGQGGYEQYF	TGTGCCAGCAGCCGCGGACAGGGAGGCTACGAGCAGTACTTC
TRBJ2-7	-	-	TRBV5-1	CASSLMIRAPNRYEQYF	TGCGCCAGCAGTCTCATGATACGCGCCCCGAACCGCTACGAGCAGTACTTC
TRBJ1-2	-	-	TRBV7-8	CASSRDKNYGYTF	TGTGCCAGCAGCCGGGACAAAAACTATGGCTACACCTTC
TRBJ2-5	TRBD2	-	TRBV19	CASSMGPGGETQYF	TGTGCCAGTAGTATGGGCCCGGGGGGAGAGACCCAGTACTTC
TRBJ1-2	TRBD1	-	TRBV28	CASSLLGTGNYGYTF	TGTGCCAGCAGTTTATTGGGGACAGGGAACTATGGCTACACCTTC
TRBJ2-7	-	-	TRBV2	CASSEWALLGYEQYF	TGTGCCAGCAGTGAATGGGCTCTACTAGGCTACGAGCAGTACTTC
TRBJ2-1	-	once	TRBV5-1	CASKEAMSSYNEQFF	TGCGCCAGCAAAGAGGCTATGAGCTCCTACAATGAGCAGTTCTTC
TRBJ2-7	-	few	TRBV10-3	CAISGTGGGYEQYF	TGTGCCATCAGCGGGACCGGGGGTGGCTACGAGCAGTACTTC
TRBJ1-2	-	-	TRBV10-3	CAISGAAFGYGYTF	TGTGCCATCAGTGGCGCGGCCTTTGGCTATGGCTACACCTTC
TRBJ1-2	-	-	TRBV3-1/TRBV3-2	CASSQDSGGRTF	TGTGCCAGCAGCCAAGATTCTGGGGGGAGGACCTTC
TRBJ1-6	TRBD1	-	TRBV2	CASRLRDRGNSPLHF	TGTGCCAGCAGACTCCGGGACAGGGGTAATTCACCCCTCCACTTT
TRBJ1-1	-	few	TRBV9	CASSPEQAMNTEAFF	TGTGCCAGCAGCCCCGAGCAGGCCATGAACACTGAAGCTTTCTTT
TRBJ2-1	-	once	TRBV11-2	CASSRDITRNEQFF	TGTGCCAGCAGTCGTGATATTACTAGAAATGAGCAGTTCTTC
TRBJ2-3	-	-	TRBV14	CASSQDLGGAFGDTQYF	TGTGCCAGCAGCCAAGATCTGGGGGGGGCGTTCGGAGATACGCAGTATTTT
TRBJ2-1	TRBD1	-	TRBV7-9	CASRRTGSSYNEQFF	TGTGCCAGCAGGCGGACAGGGAGCTCCTACAATGAGCAGTTCTTC
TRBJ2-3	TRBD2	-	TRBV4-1	CASKLGLAGTDTQYF	TGCGCCAGCAAGCTAGGACTAGCGGGCACAGATACGCAGTATTTT
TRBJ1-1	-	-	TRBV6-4	CASSDSGGRSMNTEAFF	TGTGCCAGCAGTGACTCGGGAGGCAGGAGTATGAACACTGAAGCTTTCTTT
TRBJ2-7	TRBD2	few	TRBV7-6	CASSHPGLAGHSYEQYF	TGTGCCAGCAGCCATCCGGGACTAGCGGGTCACTCCTACGAGCAGTACTTC
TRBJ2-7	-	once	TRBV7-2	CASSPRSHEQYF	TGTGCCAGCAGCCCCCGGTCCCACGAGCAGTACTTC
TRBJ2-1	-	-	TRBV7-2	CASMSWRENEQFF	TGTGCCAGTATGAGTTGGCGGGAAAATGAGCAGTTCTTC
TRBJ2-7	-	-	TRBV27	CASSLSMGRTTYEQYF	TGTGCCAGCAGTTTATCTATGGGGAGGACCACGTACGAGCAGTACTTC
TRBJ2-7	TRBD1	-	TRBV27	CASSVRRRATGQSSYEQYF	TGTGCCAGCAGTGTTAGACGCCGGGCCACGGGACAGAGCTCCTACGAGCAGTACTTC
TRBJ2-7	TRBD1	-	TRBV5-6	CASSLVAGTGGFGEQYF	TGTGCCAGCAGCTTGGTAGCAGGGACAGGGGGCTTCGGCGAGCAGTACTTC
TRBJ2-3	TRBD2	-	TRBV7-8	CASSPPLREGTDTQYF	TGTGCCAGCAGCCCGCCCTTGCGGGAGGGCACAGATACGCAGTATTTT
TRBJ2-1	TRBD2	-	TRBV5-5	CASSLASGTINEQFF	TGTGCCAGCAGCTTGGCTAGCGGGACCATCAATGAGCAGTTCTTC
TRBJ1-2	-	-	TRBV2	CASSGRQSTF	TGTGCCAGCAGTGGGCGGCAGTCAACCTTC
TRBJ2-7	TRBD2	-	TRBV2	CASSETGLAGGYEQYF	TGTGCCAGCAGTGAGACGGGACTAGCGGGAGGCTACGAGCAGTACTTC
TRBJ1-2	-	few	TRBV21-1	CASSKYGTGCGYTF	TGTGCCAGCAGCAAATACGGGACAGGGTGTGGCTACACCTTC
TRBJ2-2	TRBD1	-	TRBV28	CASSPGQVGELFF	TGTGCCAGCAGTCCGGGACAGGTCGGGGAGCTGTTTTTT
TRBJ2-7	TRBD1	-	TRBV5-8	CASSLGTRDRGQGQYF	TGTGCCAGCAGCTTGGGAACTCGGGACAGGGGCCAGGGGCAGTACTTC
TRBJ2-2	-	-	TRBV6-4	CASKGESTGELFF	TGTGCCAGCAAGGGGGAGAGCACCGGGGAGCTGTTTTTT
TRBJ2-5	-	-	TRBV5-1	CASSLVGFQETQYF	TGCGCCAGCAGCTTGGTCGGGTTTCAAGAGACCCAGTACTTC
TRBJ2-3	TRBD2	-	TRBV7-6	CASSLSGGRATDTQYF	TGTGCCAGCAGCTTATCGGGCGGGAGAGCAACAGATACGCAGTATTTT
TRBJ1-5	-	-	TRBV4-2	CASSQDLAALRQPQHF	TGTGCCAGCAGCCAAGATTTGGCGGCTTTGAGACAGCCCCAGCATTTT
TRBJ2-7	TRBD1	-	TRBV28	CASSSTAQTGGPYEQYF	TGTGCCAGCAGTTCTACCGCCCAGACAGGGGGCCCCTACGAGCAGTACTTC
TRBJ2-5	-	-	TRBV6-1	CASSEIRGETQYF	TGTGCCAGCAGTGAAATCAGGGGAGAGACCCAGTACTTC
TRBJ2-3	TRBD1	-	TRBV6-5	CASREGTGGPDTQYF	TGTGCCAGCAGAGAGGGGACAGGGGGTCCAGATACGCAGTATTTT
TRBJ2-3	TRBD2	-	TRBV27	CASRMTSGTWTDTQYF	TGTGCCAGCAGGATGACTAGCGGGACTTGGACAGATACGCAGTATTTT
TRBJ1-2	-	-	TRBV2	CASSEARQVPGYTF	TGTGCCAGCAGTGAAGCTCGACAGGTTCCTGGCTACACCTTC
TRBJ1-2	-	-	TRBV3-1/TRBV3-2	CASSQARERNYGYTF	TGTGCCAGCAGCCAAGCCAGGGAAAGGAACTATGGCTACACCTTC
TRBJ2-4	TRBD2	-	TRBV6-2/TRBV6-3	CASSLAGAGKNIQYF	TGTGCCAGCAGCCTAGCGGGAGCGGGCAAAAACATTCAGTACTTC
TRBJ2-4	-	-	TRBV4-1	CASSQGGKNIQYF	TGCGCCAGCAGCCAGGGGGGCAAAAACATTCAGTACTTC
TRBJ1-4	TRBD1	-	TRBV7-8	CASSLAGYRGVREKLFF	TGTGCCAGCAGCTTAGCCGGCTACAGGGGGGTTAGGGAAAAACTGTTTTTT
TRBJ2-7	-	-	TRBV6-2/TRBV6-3	CASSPGLPKGDEQYF	TGTGCCAGCAGCCCCGGACTTCCCAAGGGGGACGAGCAGTACTTC
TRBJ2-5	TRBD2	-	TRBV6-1	CASSEAGLAAQETQYF	TGTGCCAGCAGTGAAGCTGGACTAGCGGCCCAAGAGACCCAGTACTTC
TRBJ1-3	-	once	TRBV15	CATSRDLGVGSGNTIYF	TGTGCCACCAGCAGAGATCTAGGGGTTGGCTCTGGAAACACCATATATTTT
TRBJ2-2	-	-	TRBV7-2	CASSRRGTGELFF	TGTGCCAGCAGCCGACGCGGCACCGGGGAGCTGTTTTTT
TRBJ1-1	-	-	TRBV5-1	CASSTGQLNTEAFF	TGCGCCAGCAGCACCGGACAGTTGAACACTGAAGCTTTCTTT
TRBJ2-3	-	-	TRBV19	CASSKRSSGSTDTQYF	TGTGCCAGTAGCAAAAGGAGTAGCGGAAGCACAGATACGCAGTATTTT
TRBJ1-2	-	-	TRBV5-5	CASSQPGGPTYTF	TGTGCCAGCAGCCAGCCTGGGGGCCCAACCTACACCTTC